This entry describes one T cell receptor beta chain. Germline CDR1 SNHLY, CDR2 FYNNEI. The CDR3 contains 13 residues. V lost 8 bases and J 7 bases, leaving 15 bases between the germline ends. This table comes from immunoSEQ multiplex PCR, and its TCRdb copy is limited to in-frame clones, with some not included. The sample holds roughly 58,000 clones, around 88% seen once. This entry comes from a study of OX40 agonist ivuxolimab in advanced cancers. The sequencing used CD4+ or CD8+ T cells sorted from blood, collected in a trial of the OX40 agonist ivuxolimab. The gene calls are TRBV2 and TRBJ2-1; the D gene could be TRBD1 or TRBD2 (5 bases each). The clonotype comes from an adult with an advanced solid tumor such as melanoma, head and neck, liver or kidney cancer. CDR3 nucleotide sequence: TGTGCCAGCGCCCAAGATGGGACGAATGAGCAGTTCTTC. Amino acids: CASAQDGTNEQFF.